Sequencing of this T cell receptor (beta chain) was carried out in a study of cytomegalovirus exposure and HLA in healthy donors (TCRdb year 2017). With regard to the full study: An earlier analysis of fewer than 750 of the donors reported 276 Gb of sequence data and 117 million unique TCR beta sequences obtained from about 200 million T cells. Among the approximately 430 genotyped donors, more than 70% belonged to the genetic ancestry cluster associated with self-reported Caucasian donors. Roughly 300 gigabases of sequencing data and approximately 80 million unique TCR sequences were included in an early release covering about 700 HLA-typed donors. On average, 235,054 unique TCR beta nucleotide sequences were sequenced per donor among 398 genotyped donors of the cohort, with about 17% of those sequences being non-productive. A later genetic analysis used genome-wide SNP genotypes for about 65% of the 666 donors, treating that subset as a discovery cohort. The study combined high-throughput TCR immunosequencing, statistical association of individual TCRs with disease status, and machine learning to predict cytomegalovirus infection status. The study was designed to test whether signatures of past pathogen exposure could be identified by cataloging public T cell receptors. The later analysis used no new phenotypic data to find candidate immune exposures, relying instead on TCR beta sequences and their occurrence across donors. A later analysis re-examined previously published TCR beta repertoires from about 670 donors and added high-resolution HLA genotyping to investigate patterns of TCR occurrence. The number of donors typed differed by locus, with about 629-630 for A, B, C, DRB1 and DQB1, 522 for DQA1, 606 for DPA1, and around 450 for DPB1. Besides the first cohort of roughly 660 subjects, a separate validation cohort made up of 120 different subjects was used. Both class I and class II loci were covered by HLA typing, at four-digit resolution. An earlier analysis of 587 of the donors used high-throughput TCR beta sequencing to judge whether each TCR beta V gene segment behaved as functional or pseudogenic. Because of strong linkage in the cohort, roughly five DR-DQ haplotypes were treated as single units for association and clustering. The study used immunosequencing to profile the T cell repertoires of hundreds of subjects and linked those repertoires to cytomegalovirus serostatus. Donor age, sex, ethnicity and CMV serostatus were compiled alongside the repertoire data. All discovery cohort repertoires had been generated using a single sequencing platform.

Beyond this particular receptor, the publication reports: HLA typing was unavailable for some donors at each locus, so association tests used only the typed subset. Specific HLA alleles were associated with 15,000 to 20,000 TCR beta sequences at a false discovery rate of 0.05 in a later analysis. The classifier was reported to diagnose cytomegalovirus status with high specificity and sensitivity in both the original and validation cohorts. According to a later analysis, parvovirus B19, influenza, CMV and Epstein-Barr virus appeared linked to several top co-occurrence clusters. Sequencing depth was assumed to be roughly uniform across donors in the presence/absence analyses, though that assumption may not hold. It was suggested by the authors that the approach could potentially be generalized to other disease states and immunological phenotypes. In a later genetic analysis, fewer N-insertions in productive TCRs were reported among donors in an Asian-associated ancestry cluster than the roughly 640-donor mean. When HLA alleles, especially DR and DQ, strongly co-occurred, attributing TCR associations to individual alleles was difficult. Because counts were too low, about 15 rarely observed V segments, including chromosome 9 orphons, were left out of the earlier analysis of about 620 of the donors. In vitro tests confirmed that three of the cytomegalovirus-associated TCR beta chains recognize cytomegalovirus antigens. V-gene and J-gene trimming of TCR beta chains was associated with a missense DCLRE1C variant in a later genetic analysis, and the association was replicated in an independent cohort. A total of fewer than 200 TCR beta chains were listed by the study as associated with cytomegalovirus. In a later analysis, most CMV-associated TCR beta chains were found to appear HLA-restricted, with HLA associations seemingly driven largely by CMV exposure. In a later analysis, HLA-associated TCR beta chains were found to be more clonally expanded and to have lower generation probabilities than equally common non-associated chains. CMV serostatus was the only immune exposure information available for the cohort. Correlated functional status among segregating V segments might be attributable to linkage disequilibrium, but an unknown experimental factor could not be ruled out. A cluster of highly shared sequence variants was judged likely to be a technical artifact of the sequencing pipeline. Most TCR sequences were observed very rarely across donors, whereas some public TCRs were present in many individuals. Broadly in line with IMGT annotations, most TCR beta V segments showed up in productive rearrangements about 90% or about 30% of the time in an earlier analysis of 450 to 750 of the donors. A further reported finding was that TCR beta sequences accurately predicted the HLA-A and HLA-B alleles for most subjects in the first cohort. In a later analysis, the rate of TCR association differed among HLA loci, with DRB1 alleles having the most associated TCRs and HLA-C alleles having the fewest. Only TCR beta chains were sequenced in this cohort, and the absence of alpha or paired-chain data limited detectable features.

Library generation was performed with the immunoSEQ multiplex PCR assay. For the multiplex PCR, a mixture combining 60 forward primers for TCR Vbeta segments and 13 reverse primers for TCR Jbeta segments was used. The CDR3 region of rearranged TCR beta genes was amplified from genomic DNA with a multiplex PCR assay. The Illumina HiSeq System was used to sequence the amplified TCR beta libraries as 87-base-pair reads. Per the source publication's procedure: In a later analysis, about 80 million unique TCR beta chains were counted across the 650 to 750 repertoires, and roughly 9.9 million of these chains were shared by at least two donors. To remove PCR and sequencing errors, raw reads were error-corrected and collapsed into unique sequences using a nearest-neighbor algorithm that merged closely related sequences. V, D and J gene segments were assigned by aligning CDR3 sequences to IMGT reference sequences. Each retained sequence needed at least a six-nucleotide match to both a V gene segment and a J gene segment. Rearrangements were classified as productive when the CDR3 lacked stop codons and remained in frame with V and J, and all other rearrangements were classified as non-productive. CDR3 was defined according to IMGT convention as the region running from the second conserved V-encoded cysteine to the conserved J-encoded phenylalanine. The earlier analysis of a few hundred of the donors excluded any sequence lacking an unambiguous match to a single V gene segment. An earlier analysis of about 600 of the donors called V segments functional above 56.7% productive rearrangements and segregating when the between-donor standard deviation exceeded 5%. A statistical classification framework was built to diagnose cytomegalovirus status from the catalog of TCR beta chain sequences. In a later analysis, V and J genes were assigned by comparing TCR nucleotide sequences against IMGT/GENE-DB human TR gene sequences. A later analysis assigned CDR3 sequences and most-parsimonious VDJ recombination scenarios with the TCRdist pipeline. In a later analysis, each TCR beta chain was defined by its CDR3 amino acid sequence together with its V-gene family, and reads without a unique V-gene family were excluded. A later analysis removed 600 or so highly shared, low-generation-probability nucleotide sequences to deal with suspected cross-contamination and a sequencing artifact. In a later analysis, a clonal expansion index was calculated for each public chain from normalized within-repertoire ranks of inferred template counts. Generation probabilities in a later analysis came from a VDJ recombination model fitted to out-of-frame rearrangements, and those results were checked against IGoR. In a later analysis, TCR-TCR, TCR-HLA and TCR-CMV co-occurrence was scored with hypergeometric tests, and a repertoire-size bias correction was applied to TCR pairs. False discovery rates were estimated in a later analysis by permuting HLA or CMV assignments 20 times. In a later analysis, co-occurring TCRs were grouped using DBSCAN, with TCRdist sequence similarity added in when clustering inside HLA-allele-positive subsets. Repertoires with fewer than 30,000 or more than 120,000 public chains were left out of co-occurrence clustering, as were a handful of repertoires with anomalous nucleotide sharing. The table was pulled from immuneACCESS by TCRdb, which kept in-frame rearrangements only. Such tables lose some clones; where checked, under half of the loss comes from unresolved V genes, and the rest has no known cause. That table gives V, J and clone size, and the DNA gave D and trimming. This sample gives more than 95,000 clones in total; around two thirds of them show up just once. Roughly 10% of the sample is taken by the ten largest.

For this clone: Its antigen is still unknown. Per-base quality was not reported, and no clone a single base away is much larger than it.

The cohort comprised fewer than 750 healthy bone marrow donors. At the time of sampling, all cohort members were nominally healthy, though unrecorded immune exposures were likely present. The donor was CMV seropositive and belonged to the group of about 290 seropositive cohort members. Every donor gave a peripheral blood sample, and the peripheral blood mononuclear cells from that sample were used for TCR beta sequencing. Genomic DNA extraction from the blood cell samples was performed with the Qiagen DNeasy Blood Extraction Kit. The sequence came from a woman between 40 and 55 years old in good health and CMV-seropositive. The sequenced sample was PBMCs.

The CDR3 sequence is CASSAPNIPGELFF. The DNA reads as follows: TGTGCCAGCAGCGCACCGAACATCCCCGGGGAGCTGTTTTTT. The rearranged segments are TRBV28 and TRBJ2-2; no D gene call is confident. In the germline V gene, CDR1 corresponds to MDHEN and CDR2 to SYDVKM. The CDR3 spans 14 residues, from the cysteine through the phenylalanine. Solely the CDR3 DNA is kept, with 42 bases framed from the first base. Between the V and J ends, shortened by 6 bases and 6 bases respectively, the junction contains 14 bases. With all but the CDR3 taken from the reference TRBV28 and TRBJ2-2 genes, the full variable domain is: DVKVTQSSRYLVKRTGEKVFLECVQDMDHENMFWYRQDPGLGLRLIYFSYDVKMKEKGDIPEGYSVSREKKERFSLILESASTNQTSMYLCASSAPNIPGELFFGEGSRLTVL.